What follows are 7 T cell receptor beta chains derived from one specimen sequenced in a study of early T cells in non-severe SARS-CoV-2 infection. TCRdb independently ran MiXCR on the 5' RACE reads; one entry per CDR3 protein. The table includes about 80,000 distinct CDR3 sequences, less than 5.5% detected once. The sample here was whole blood, taken at baseline. These receptors originate from an adult who was a healthcare worker with PCR-confirmed SARS-CoV-2 infection or an uninfected control (not recorded which).

The table lists this clonotype with many counts. The chain uses TRBV7-6 and TRBJ2-3; 14 bases map to TRBD2. The CDR3 sequence is 16 residues long. Trimming took 6 bases from V and 7 from J; bases not matched to a gene: 9. Germline values: CDR1 SGHVS, CDR2 FNYEAQ. The CDR3 bases are TGTGCCAGCAGGCCAGGACTAGCGGGAGGTCCATATACGCAGTATTTT. Amino acid sequence: CASRPGLAGGPYTQYF.

This clonotype was counted at least ten times. This chain uses TRBV18 with TRBJ2-5; perhaps TRBD2 as D (5 bases). V was trimmed by 2 bases and J by 5 bases, leaving 9 bases between them. The CDR3 covers 13 residues. Germline V gene lookup returns CDR1 KGHSH and CDR2 LQKENI. The CDR3 loop reads CASSPGSSETQYF. The CDR3 DNA sequence: TGTGCCAGCTCACCAGGGAGTTCGGAGACCCAGTACTTC.

This clonotype occurred many times. The rearrangement links TRBV6-5 to TRBJ1-3, with D hard to call. This CDR3 is built from 15 residues. Germline values: CDR1 MNHEY, CDR2 SVGAGI. V was trimmed by 4 bases and J by 2 bases, leaving 12 bases between them. CDR3 amino acids: CASSWYPKPGNTIYF. CDR3 nucleotides: TGTGCCAGCAGTTGGTATCCGAAGCCTGGAAACACCATATATTTT.

Only a few counts were recorded for this clonotype. The V and J genes are TRBV11-2 and TRBJ2-2; possibly TRBD2 for D (5 bases). Trimming pared 5 bases from V and 6 bases from J, leaving 16 bases between. Germline V gives CDR1 SGHAT, CDR2 FQNNGV. This CDR3 contains 15 residues. This CDR3 is CASSVQRSFAGELFF. Written as DNA, the CDR3 is TGTGCCAGCAGCGTCCAGCGGTCCTTCGCCGGGGAGCTGTTTTTT.

The table lists this clonotype with many counts. The chain recombines TRBV12-3 or TRBV12-4 with TRBJ2-1, with D maybe TRBD2 (5 bases). This CDR3 comprises 14 residues. Deletions cut 3 bases from V and 1 base from J, with 7 bases between. This chain's CDR3 is CASSFGGSYNEQFF. DNA of the CDR3: TGTGCCAGCAGTTTTGGCGGGTCCTACAATGAGCAGTTCTTC.

This clonotype has a count of ten or more. The CDR3, as DNA: TGTGCCAGCAGACAACCGTCCCCGGAAGGCTACACCTTC. Protein product: CASRQPSPEGYTF. This chain connects TRBV7-9 to TRBJ1-2; D not resolved. Germline V gene lookup returns CDR1 SEHNR and CDR2 FQNEAQ (reference sequence). The CDR3 has 13 amino acids. V gave up 6 bases and J gave up 8 bases, with 16 bases separating them.

The chain recombines TRBV15 with TRBJ1-1; no firm D call. Per germline, CDR1 LNHNV and CDR2 YYDKDF (reference sequence). The V gene lost 0 bases and the J gene lost 0 bases, with 8 bases spanning the gap. The CDR3 loop spans 15 amino acids. The DNA of the CDR3 is TGTGCCACCAGCAGAGATCGATACCTGAACACTGAAGCTTTCTTT. Translated, it gives CATSRDRYLNTEAFF.